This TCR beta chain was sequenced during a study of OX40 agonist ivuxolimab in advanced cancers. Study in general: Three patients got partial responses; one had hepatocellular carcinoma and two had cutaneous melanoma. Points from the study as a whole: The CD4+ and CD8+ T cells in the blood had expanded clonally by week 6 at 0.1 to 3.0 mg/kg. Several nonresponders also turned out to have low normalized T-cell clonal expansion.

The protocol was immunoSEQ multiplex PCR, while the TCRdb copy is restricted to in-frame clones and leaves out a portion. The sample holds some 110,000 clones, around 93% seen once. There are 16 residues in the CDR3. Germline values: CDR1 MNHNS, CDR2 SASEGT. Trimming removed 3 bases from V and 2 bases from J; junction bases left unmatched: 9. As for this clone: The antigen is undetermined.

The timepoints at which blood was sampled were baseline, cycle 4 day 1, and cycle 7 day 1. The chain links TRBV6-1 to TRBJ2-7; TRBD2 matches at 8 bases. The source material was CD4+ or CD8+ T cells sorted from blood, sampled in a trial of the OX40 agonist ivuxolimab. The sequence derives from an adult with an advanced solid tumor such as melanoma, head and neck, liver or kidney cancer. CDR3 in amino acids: CASSEYPGGTTYEQYF. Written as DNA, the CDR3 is TGTGCCAGCAGTGAGTACCCGGGGGGGACGACCTACGAGCAGTACTTC.